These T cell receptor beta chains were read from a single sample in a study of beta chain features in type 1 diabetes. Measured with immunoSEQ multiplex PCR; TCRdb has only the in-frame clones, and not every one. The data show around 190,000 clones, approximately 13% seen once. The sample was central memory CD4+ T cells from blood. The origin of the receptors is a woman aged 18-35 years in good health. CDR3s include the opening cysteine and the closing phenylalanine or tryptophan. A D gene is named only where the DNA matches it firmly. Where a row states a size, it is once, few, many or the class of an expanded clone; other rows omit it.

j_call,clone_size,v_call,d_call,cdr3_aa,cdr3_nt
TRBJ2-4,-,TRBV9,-,CASSPVLAKNIQYF,TGTGCCAGCAGCCCCGTTCTAGCCAAAAACATTCAGTACTTC
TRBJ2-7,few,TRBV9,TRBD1,CASSPSTGVGEQYF,TGTGCCAGCAGCCCAAGCACAGGGGTGGGAGAGCAGTACTTC
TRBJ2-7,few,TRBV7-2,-,CASGPRTSYEQYF,TGTGCCAGCGGGCCCCGTACCTCCTACGAGCAGTACTTC
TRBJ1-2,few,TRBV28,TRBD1,CASSSPATTGARYGYTF,TGTGCCAGCAGTTCCCCAGCGACGACAGGGGCGAGATATGGCTACACCTTC
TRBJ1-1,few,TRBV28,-,CASSFQGRAANTEAFF,TGTGCCAGCAGTTTCCAGGGCCGGGCTGCGAACACTGAAGCTTTCTTT
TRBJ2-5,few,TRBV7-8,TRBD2,CASSWRREGRETQYF,TGTGCCAGCAGCTGGAGGCGGGAGGGCCGTGAGACCCAGTACTTC
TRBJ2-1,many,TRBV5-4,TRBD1,CASSLGAGGRSYNEQFF,TGTGCCAGCAGCTTGGGGGCAGGGGGACGCTCCTACAATGAGCAGTTCTTC
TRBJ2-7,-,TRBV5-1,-,CASSPQMVGGFEEQYF,TGCGCCAGCAGCCCCCAGATGGTAGGAGGCTTTGAAGAGCAGTACTTC
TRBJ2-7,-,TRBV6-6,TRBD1,CASSPGTGTPYEQYF,TGTGCCAGCAGTCCCGGGACAGGGACCCCCTACGAGCAGTACTTC
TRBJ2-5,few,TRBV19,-,CASTEETQYF,TGTGCCAGTACAGAAGAGACCCAGTACTTC
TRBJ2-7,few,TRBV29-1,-,CSVVISSYEQYF,TGCAGCGTTGTTATCTCCTCCTACGAGCAGTACTTC
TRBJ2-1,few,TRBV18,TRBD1,CASSPWTGGNEQFF,TGTGCCAGCTCACCTTGGACAGGGGGCAATGAGCAGTTCTTC
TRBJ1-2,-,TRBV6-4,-,CASSEETGSSYGYTF,TGTGCCAGCAGTGAGGAGACAGGTTCATCCTATGGCTACACCTTC
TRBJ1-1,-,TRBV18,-,CASSPYTEAFF,TGTGCCAGCTCACCGTATACTGAAGCTTTCTTT
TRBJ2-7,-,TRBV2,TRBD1,CASIRTGDEQYF,TGTGCCAGCATCAGGACAGGGGACGAGCAGTACTTC
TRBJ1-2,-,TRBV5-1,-,CASSLDQGKRGYTF,TGCGCCAGCAGCCTGGATCAGGGGAAGAGGGGCTACACCTTC
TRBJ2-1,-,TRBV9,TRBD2,CASSTEGLAVYNEQFF,TGTGCCAGCAGCACCGAGGGACTAGCGGTCTACAATGAGCAGTTCTTC
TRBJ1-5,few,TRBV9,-,CASSVARRGNQPQHF,TGTGCCAGCAGCGTAGCGCGAAGGGGAAATCAGCCCCAGCATTTT
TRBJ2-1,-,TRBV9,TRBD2,CASSVEASGVSSSYNEQFF,TGTGCCAGCAGCGTAGAGGCTAGCGGGGTTTCCAGCTCCTACAATGAGCAGTTCTTC
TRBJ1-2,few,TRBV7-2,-,CASSFIPGDYGYTF,TGTGCCAGCAGCTTCATACCGGGGGACTATGGCTACACCTTC
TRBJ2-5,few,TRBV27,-,CASSPPQGRMETQYF,TGTGCCAGCAGTCCTCCGCAGGGAAGGATGGAGACCCAGTACTTC
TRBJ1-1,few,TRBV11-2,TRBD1,CASSLVQGLYF,TGTGCCAGCAGCTTAGTACAGGGGCTCTACTTT
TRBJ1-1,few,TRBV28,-,CASSLLGKNTEAFF,TGTGCCAGCAGTTTGCTCGGGAAAAACACTGAAGCTTTCTTT
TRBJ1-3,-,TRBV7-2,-,CASSPQGIGNTIYF,TGTGCCAGCAGCCCACAGGGAATTGGAAACACCATATATTTT
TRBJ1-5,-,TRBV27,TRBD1,CASSRTGVSGNQPQHF,TGTGCCAGCAGCCGAACAGGGGTAAGCGGCAATCAGCCCCAGCATTTT
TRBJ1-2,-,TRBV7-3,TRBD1,CASSTGQGIGAYGYTF,TGTGCCAGCAGCACTGGACAGGGGATCGGGGCCTATGGCTACACCTTC
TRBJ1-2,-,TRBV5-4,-,CASSFLQDYGYTF,TGTGCCAGCAGCTTTTTACAGGACTATGGCTACACCTTC
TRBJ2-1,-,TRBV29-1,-,CSVVESAGSYNEQFF,TGCAGCGTTGTAGAAAGCGCCGGCTCCTACAATGAGCAGTTCTTC
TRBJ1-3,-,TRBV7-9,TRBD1,CASSRPTGSGNTIYF,TGTGCCAGCAGCCGACCGACAGGGTCTGGAAACACCATATATTTT
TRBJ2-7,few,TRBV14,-,CASSRLTVGYEQYF,TGTGCCAGCAGCCGACTGACAGTTGGCTACGAGCAGTACTTC
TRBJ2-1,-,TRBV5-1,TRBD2,CASSFVFLAGGDEQFF,TGCGCCAGCAGCTTCGTTTTTCTAGCGGGAGGGGATGAGCAGTTCTTC
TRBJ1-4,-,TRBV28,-,CASIPGGGEKLFF,TGTGCCAGCATCCCGGGGGGAGGCGAAAAACTGTTTTTT
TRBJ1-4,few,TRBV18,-,CASSPRRDTDEKLFF,TGTGCCAGCTCACCACGAAGGGACACAGATGAAAAACTGTTTTTT
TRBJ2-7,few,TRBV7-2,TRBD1,CASSYSGGADSHYF,TGTGCCAGCAGCTATTCAGGGGGCGCTGATTCCCACTACTTC
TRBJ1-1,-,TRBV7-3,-,CASSLSFQTEAFF,TGTGCCAGCAGCTTAAGTTTCCAGACTGAAGCTTTCTTT
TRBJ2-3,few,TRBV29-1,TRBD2,CSVDTAGARQYF,TGCAGCGTTGATACGGCGGGAGCGCGGCAGTATTTT
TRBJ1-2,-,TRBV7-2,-,CASSFPGLGYTF,TGTGCCAGCAGCTTCCCAGGGCTGGGCTACACCTTC
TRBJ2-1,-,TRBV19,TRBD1,CASSDRDSKFF,TGTGCCAGTAGCGACCGGGACAGTAAGTTCTTC
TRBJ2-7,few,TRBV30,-,CAWSPLREQYF,TGTGCCTGGAGTCCCCTCCGGGAGCAGTACTTC
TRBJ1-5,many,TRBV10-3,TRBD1,CAISGTGDNQPQHF,TGTGCCATCAGTGGGACAGGGGATAATCAGCCCCAGCATTTT
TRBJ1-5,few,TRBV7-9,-,CASSRGYSEIYSNQPQHF,TGTGCCAGCAGCCGGGGTTATTCGGAAATATATAGCAATCAGCCCCAGCATTTT
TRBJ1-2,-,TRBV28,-,CASTPGQGGNGYTF,TGTGCCAGCACCCCAGGGCAGGGAGGGAATGGCTACACCTTC
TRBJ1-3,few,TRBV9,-,CASSVASSGNTIYF,TGTGCCAGCAGCGTAGCCAGCTCTGGAAACACCATATATTTT
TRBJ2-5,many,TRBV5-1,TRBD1,CASSTGQAQETQYF,TGCGCCAGCAGCACGGGACAGGCACAAGAGACCCAGTACTTC
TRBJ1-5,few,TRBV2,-,CASSAEGRHQPQHF,TGTGCCAGCAGTGCCGAAGGGAGGCATCAGCCCCAGCATTTT